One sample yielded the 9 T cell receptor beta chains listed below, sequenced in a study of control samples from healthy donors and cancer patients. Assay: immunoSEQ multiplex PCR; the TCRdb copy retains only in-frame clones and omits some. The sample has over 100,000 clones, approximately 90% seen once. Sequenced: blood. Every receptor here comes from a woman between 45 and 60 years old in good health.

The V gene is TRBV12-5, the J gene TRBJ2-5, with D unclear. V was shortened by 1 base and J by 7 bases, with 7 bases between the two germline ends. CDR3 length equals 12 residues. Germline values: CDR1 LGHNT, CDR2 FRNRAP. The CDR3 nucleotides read TGTGCTAGTGGTTTGGACCCCCGGACCCAGTACTTC. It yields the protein CASGLDPRTQYF.

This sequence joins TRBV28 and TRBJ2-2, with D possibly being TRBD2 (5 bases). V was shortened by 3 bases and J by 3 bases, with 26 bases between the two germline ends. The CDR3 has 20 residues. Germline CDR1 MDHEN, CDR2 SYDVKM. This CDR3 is CASSLSRARLFPTYTGELFF. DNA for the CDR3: TGTGCCAGCAGTTTGTCGCGGGCAAGGCTTTTCCCCACCTACACCGGGGAGCTGTTTTTT.

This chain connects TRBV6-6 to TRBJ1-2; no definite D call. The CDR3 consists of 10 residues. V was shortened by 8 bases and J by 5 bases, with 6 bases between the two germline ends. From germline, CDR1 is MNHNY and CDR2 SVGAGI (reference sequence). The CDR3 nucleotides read TGTGCCAGCGGCGAATATGGCTACACCTTC. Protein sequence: CASGEYGYTF.

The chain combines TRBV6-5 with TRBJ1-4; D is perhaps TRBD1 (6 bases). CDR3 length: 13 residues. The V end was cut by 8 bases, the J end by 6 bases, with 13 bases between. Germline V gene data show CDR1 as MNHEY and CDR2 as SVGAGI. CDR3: CASRVRGDEKLFF. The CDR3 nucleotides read TGTGCCAGCCGGGTTAGGGGGGATGAAAAACTGTTTTTT.

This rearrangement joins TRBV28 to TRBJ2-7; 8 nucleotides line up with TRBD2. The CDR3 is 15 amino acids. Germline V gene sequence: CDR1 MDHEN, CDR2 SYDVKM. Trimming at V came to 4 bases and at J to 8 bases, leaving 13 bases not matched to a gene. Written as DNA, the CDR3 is TGTGCCAGCAGTTCGGACGGGACTAGTAGGTACCAGCAGTACTTC. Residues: CASSSDGTSRYQQYF.

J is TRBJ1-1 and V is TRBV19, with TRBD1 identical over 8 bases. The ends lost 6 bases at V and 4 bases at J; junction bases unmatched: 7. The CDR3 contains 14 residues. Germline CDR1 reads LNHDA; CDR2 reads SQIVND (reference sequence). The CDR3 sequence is CASRTDRGITEAFF. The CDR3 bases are TGTGCCAGTAGGACAGACAGGGGAATCACTGAAGCTTTCTTT.

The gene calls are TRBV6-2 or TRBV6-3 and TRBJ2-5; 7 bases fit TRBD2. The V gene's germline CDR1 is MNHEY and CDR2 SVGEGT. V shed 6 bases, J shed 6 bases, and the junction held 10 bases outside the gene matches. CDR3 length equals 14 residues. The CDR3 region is CASSDIPGGKTQYF. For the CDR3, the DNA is TGTGCCAGCAGCGATATACCGGGGGGAAAGACCCAGTACTTC.

CDR3 DNA sequence: TGTGCCAGTAAAACGAACACTGAAGCTTTCTTT. It translates to CASKTNTEAFF. The genes are TRBV6-5 and TRBJ1-1; no firm D call. The ends were cut back, 9 bases at V and 1 base at J, with 6 bases in the middle. The CDR3 consists of 11 residues. Germline values: CDR1 MNHEY, CDR2 SVGAGI.

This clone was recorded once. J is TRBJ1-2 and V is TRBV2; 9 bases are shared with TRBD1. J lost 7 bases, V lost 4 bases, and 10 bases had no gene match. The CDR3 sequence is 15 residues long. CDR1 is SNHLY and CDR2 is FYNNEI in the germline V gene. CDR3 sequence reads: CASSVRQGGSGGYTF. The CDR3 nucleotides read TGTGCCAGCAGTGTTAGACAGGGGGGGTCTGGTGGCTACACCTTC.